This T cell receptor (beta chain) was identified during a study of metastatic and nonmetastatic thyroid tumors. In the authors' methods: Researchers built a distant-metastasis classifier for papillary thyroid cancer that drew on CDR3 differences across clinicopathological groups. TCRdb re-clonotyped the PCR reads via MiXCR. The V and J calls, along with clone size, are taken from TCRdb and not from the paper's own processing. This table holds around 52,000 clones, more than 25% found once. Thyroid surgery was performed in patients who had received no treatment beforehand. V lost 6 bases to trimming and J lost 5 bases, with 20 bases between them. The V gene's germline CDR1 is SGHTA and CDR2 FQGTGA. This CDR3 is 15 amino acids long. Findings and caveats of the study: Within blood and tumor, benign nodules reportedly had significantly lower TCR beta diversity than malignant thyroid tumors did.

Of note for this clone: Its target is not known.

The sample consisted of blood. V is TRBV7-3 and J is TRBJ2-7; weak D call: TRBD1 (8 bases). The origin of this receptor is a female donor with papillary thyroid cancer or a benign thyroid nodule (not recorded which). Some clones in this sample may be carry-over from other donors' samples. CDR3 residues: CASSSHRGSGNEQYF. DNA for the CDR3: TGTGCCAGCAGTTCGCACAGGGGGAGCGGGAACGAGCAGTACTTC.